This note documents a single T cell receptor (beta chain) sequence. The time point denotes: newly diagnosed GD, antithyroid drugs for less than 3 months. The TCR library was made from RNA that had been extracted from PBMCs in TRIzol. The sample comes from a study of regulatory T cells in long-lasting Graves disease. V lost 5 bases, J lost 2 bases, and 5 bases stayed unmatched. The CDR3 contains 14 residues. CDR1 and CDR2 from the germline V gene are MNHEY and SVGEGT. Sequencing libraries for TCR beta were prepared with iRepertoire HTBI primers and Arm-PCR of CDR3 regions. TCRdb itself ran the multiplex PCR reads through MiXCR, one entry per CDR3 protein. The sample has 350,000 to 500,000 distinct CDR3 sequences; 13% to 15% are singletons. The same data also went into a second study, on T cells in Graves' hyperthyroidism and ophthalmopathy. That report adds: Lactation, pregnancy, other autoimmune disease or uncontrolled infection excluded patients.

The sequence came from a woman in her forties or fifties with Graves disease. Sequencing was performed on peripheral blood mononuclear cells (PBMCs), taken at new diagnosis, from a patient treated with antithyroid drugs. The chain recombines TRBV6-2 or TRBV6-3 with TRBJ2-7; 8 bases fit TRBD1. The CDR3 DNA reads TGTGCCAGCAGTGAGCAGGGGGCCCCCTACGAGCAGTACTTC. Amino acids: CASSEQGAPYEQYF.